A selection of T cell receptor beta chains follows, all from one sample in a study of cytomegalovirus exposure and HLA in healthy donors. Method: immunoSEQ multiplex PCR; TCRdb's copy keeps in-frame clones and lacks some. The sample shows 120,000 or so clones, about 85% of them seen only once. The sample taken for sequencing was PBMCs. These receptors came from a woman in her twenties or thirties in good health and CMV-seronegative. CDR3s leave out the opening cysteine and the closing phenylalanine or tryptophan. Each record gives: CDR3 protein, D gene, V gene. A D gene is named only where the DNA matches it firmly.

ASSLGLANEQF,TRBD2,TRBV5-4
ASSPLEVNTEAF,-,TRBV18
AWSVGTSGAADEQF,TRBD2,TRBV30
ASSQDTGAGNTIY,TRBD1,TRBV7-2
ASSIERGNQPQH,-,TRBV19
ASSSLSGVTGELF,-,TRBV27
ASIREVNQPQH,-,TRBV5-1
ASSPEGEEQY,-,TRBV19
ASSELAGGLGTQY,TRBD2,TRBV7-2
ASSVRGQFSYEQY,-,TRBV5-6
ASLTGTGNTIY,-,TRBV25-1
ASSSGSLSPLH,-,TRBV27
ASSLRGQSTDTQY,TRBD1,TRBV5-6
AWSVLTAYGYT,-,TRBV30
AISRTNYEQY,-,TRBV10-3